This TCR beta chain was retrieved from a study of T cell responses to AZD1222 COVID-19 vaccine. Profiling relied on immunoSEQ multiplex PCR, and the TCRdb table lists in-frame clones only, not all of them. The sample consists of 100,000 to 150,000 clones, around 89% of them appearing once. Looked up from germline, CDR1 is KGHDR and CDR2 is SFDVKD. This CDR3 has 15 amino acids. Trimming took 0 bases from V and 7 from J; bases not matched to a gene: 4. The clonotype comes from an adult in good health. The chain recombines TRBV24-1 with TRBJ1-5, with 8 bases that match TRBD1. This specimen was peripheral blood, taken on day 0 of AZD1222 vaccination. CDR3 protein: CATSDLLQGEQPQHF. The CDR3 coding sequence is TGTGCCACCAGTGATTTGTTACAGGGGGAACAGCCCCAGCATTTT.